The 27 T cell receptor beta chains in this list originate from one sample, sequenced in a study of T cells in tuberculosis. Assay: immunoSEQ multiplex PCR; the TCRdb copy retains only in-frame clones and omits some. Here the sample spans more than 30,000 clones, 90% to 95% being singletons. Sequencing was performed on PBMCs. The receptors here all came from a donor aged 10-35 years with latent tuberculosis or without tuberculosis infection. Some clones in this sample may be carry-over from other donors' samples.

The V and J genes are TRBV12-5 and TRBJ2-3; D may be TRBD2 (6 bases). The CDR3 extends over 15 amino acids. The V and J ends lost 7 bases and 6 bases respectively, with 20 bases between them. Per the germline V gene, CDR1 is LGHNT and CDR2 is FRNRAP. CDR3 sequence: CASAPGLLSGDTQYF. The DNA of the CDR3 is TGTGCTAGTGCCCCGGGACTTTTATCGGGGGATACGCAGTATTTT.

The chain recombines TRBV5-1 with TRBJ1-1; TRBD1 is a possible D gene (5 bases). V lost 0 bases to trimming and J lost 0 bases, with 24 bases between them. CDR3 length: 20 residues. Per the germline V gene, CDR1 is SGHRS and CDR2 is YFSETQ. The CDR3 sequence: CASSLGDLLESGWVNTEAFF. The CDR3 DNA reads TGCGCCAGCAGCTTGGGGGACTTGTTGGAGTCGGGCTGGGTGAACACTGAAGCTTTCTTT.

The chain recombines TRBV18 with TRBJ1-5; TRBD1 is a possible D gene (5 bases). The CDR3 extends over 15 amino acids. CDR1 KGHSH and CDR2 LQKENI come from the germline V gene. V shed 2 bases and J shed 6 bases, with 14 bases lying between them. Written as DNA, the CDR3 is TGTGCCAGCTCACCAAACTTGGAAAGGGGTCAGCCCCAGCATTTT. This codes for CASSPNLERGQPQHF. The whole variable domain, remainder taken from reference TRBV18 and TRBJ1-5, is NAGVMQNPRHLVRRRGQEARLRCSPMKGHSHVYWYRQLPEEGLKFMVYLQKENIIDESGMPKERFSAEFPKEGPSILRIQQVVRGDSAAYFCASSPNLERGQPQHFGDGTRLSIL.

Here the CDR3 reads CASKGAGYNSYEQYF. CDR3 sequence (DNA): TGTGCCAGCAAGGGGGCCGGGTACAACTCCTACGAGCAGTACTTC. The V gene is TRBV21-1, the J gene TRBJ2-7; TRBD1 reflects the table's D call only, with no check against the DNA. TRBV21-1 is annotated as a pseudogene. The CDR3 is made up of 15 amino acids.

The chain employs TRBV6-5 and TRBJ2-7; 9 nucleotides agree with TRBD2. The CDR3 length is 14 residues. Germline CDR1 is MNHEY and CDR2 is SVGAGI. V trimming: 6 bases; J trimming: 0 bases; junction bases outside the gene matches: 3. The DNA for the CDR3 is TGTGCCAGCAGACGAGCGGGGGGCTCCTACGAGCAGTACTTC. Its protein product is CASRRAGGSYEQYF.

J is TRBJ2-7 and V is TRBV7-6, with 8 bases identical to TRBD1. V lost 1 base to trimming and J lost 3 bases; unmatched junction nucleotides: 2. The CDR3 is made up of 14 amino acids. Germline CDR1 SGHVS, CDR2 FNYEAQ. The DNA of the CDR3 is TGTGCCAGCAGCTTAGAACAGGGGGACTACGAGCAGTACTTC. It is translated as CASSLEQGDYEQYF.

This chain links TRBV7-2 with TRBJ2-7, with TRBD1 matching over 7 bases. The CDR3 is made up of 15 amino acids. With V trimmed by 5 bases and J by 4 bases, 11 bases remained unmatched. Germline V gene data show CDR1 as SGHTA and CDR2 as FQGNSA. CDR3 coding DNA: TGTGCCAGCAGCCCTAAGACAGGGACGTCGTACGAGCAGTACTTC. Its protein is CASSPKTGTSYEQYF.

This chain links TRBV11-2 with TRBJ2-3, with TRBD1 identical over 7 bases. The CDR3 totals 15 residues. Germline loops: CDR1 SGHAT, CDR2 FQNNGV. With V trimmed by 4 bases and J by 4 bases, 8 bases remained unmatched. The CDR3 is CASSSIGTGADTQYF. In DNA, the CDR3 is TGTGCCAGCAGCTCAATCGGTACAGGGGCAGATACGCAGTATTTT.

This chain connects TRBV18 to TRBJ2-7; 7 bases agree with TRBD2. The CDR3 length is 14 residues. V shed 0 bases and J 5 bases; nucleotides not matched to a gene: 4. Germline V CDR1 and CDR2: KGHSH, LQKENI. CDR3 protein: CASSPPGGGNEQYF. CDR3 in DNA: TGTGCCAGCTCACCACCGGGGGGAGGGAACGAGCAGTACTTC.

The chain joins TRBV5-1 to TRBJ1-3, with D perhaps matching TRBD1 (5 bases). This CDR3 contains 15 residues. Per germline, CDR1 SGHRS and CDR2 YFSETQ. V gave up 4 bases and J gave up 0 bases, with 11 bases separating them. The CDR3, as DNA: TGCGCCAGCAGCCTTACAGGCTACTCTGGAAACACCATATATTTT. Protein product: CASSLTGYSGNTIYF.

This chain connects TRBV4-3 to TRBJ2-2, with no clear D. The V end was cut by 0 bases, the J end by 6 bases, with 5 bases between. The CDR3 is 13 residues long. The germline CDR1 and CDR2 sequences are LGHNA and YSLEER. The DNA of the CDR3 is TGCGCCAGCAGCCAAGATCTTTCCGGGGAGCTGTTTTTT. Translation: CASSQDLSGELFF.

The J gene is TRBJ1-1, the V gene TRBV25-1; D call uncertain. Trimming shortened V by 4 bases and J by 11 bases, and 14 bases separated the two germline ends. The germline V gene encodes CDR1 MGHDK and CDR2 SYGVNS. The CDR3 runs to 12 residues. CDR3 amino acids: CASSVTQFLAFF. The CDR3 nucleotides read TGTGCCAGCAGTGTAACCCAGTTCCTGGCTTTCTTT.

The J gene is TRBJ2-7, the V gene TRBV10-2, with a weak D call TRBD2 (6 bases). This CDR3 is built from 14 residues. The germline CDR1 and CDR2 sequences are WSHSY and SAAADI. Trimming shortened V by 7 bases and J by 5 bases, and 18 bases separated the two germline ends. The CDR3 DNA is TGCGCCAGCATCGCGGAGGGACGAGAGGACGAGCAGTACTTC. Encoded protein: CASIAEGREDEQYF.

This chain joins TRBV7-2 and TRBJ1-2; no firm D call. The germline gives CDR1 SGHTA, CDR2 FQGNSA. The V and J ends lost 3 bases and 2 bases respectively, with 10 bases between them. The CDR3 consists of 14 residues. The CDR3 is CASSFYSSNYGYTF. The CDR3 nucleotides read TGTGCCAGCAGCTTCTACAGCTCCAACTATGGCTACACCTTC.

Points on this clone: The same CDR3 also results from other DNA sequences found in this sample. This chain joins TRBV6-5 and TRBJ1-6; D call uncertain. The CDR3 is 12 amino acids. Germline V gives CDR1 MNHEY, CDR2 SVGAGI. V was clipped by 4 bases and J by 4 bases, with 2 bases between them. The CDR3 DNA reads as TGTGCCAGCAGTTCATATAATTCACCCCTCCACTTT. It is translated as CASSSYNSPLHF.

CDR3 nucleotides: TGTGCCAGCAGCGCGACCAGGGGGCTAGAGAAAGAGACCCAGTACTTC. As protein: CASSATRGLEKETQYF. This sequence joins TRBV7-2 and TRBJ2-5, with 8 positions matching TRBD1. V was clipped by 5 bases and J by 3 bases; unmatched bases: 11. Germline CDR1 SGHTA, CDR2 FQGNSA. This CDR3 is 16 amino acids long.

The chain joins TRBV13 to TRBJ1-2, with 7 bases that match TRBD1. This CDR3 region has 14 residues. V shed 2 bases, J shed 5 bases, and the junction held 5 bases outside the gene matches. From germline, CDR1 is PRHDT and CDR2 FYEKMQ (reference sequence). The CDR3 loop reads CASSLNRGGYGYTF. As DNA, the CDR3 is TGTGCCAGCAGCTTAAACAGGGGCGGGTATGGCTACACCTTC.

The genes are TRBV5-6 and TRBJ1-1; D is perhaps TRBD1 (6 bases). This CDR3 has 13 amino acids. Trimming removed 4 bases at V and 8 bases at J, with 15 bases between. Germline loops: CDR1 SGHDT, CDR2 YYEEEE. The CDR3 bases are TGTGCCAGCAGCCAGGACAGTGGTGCGGAAGCTTTCTTT. It translates to CASSQDSGAEAFF.

The gene calls are TRBV19 and TRBJ1-2; TRBD1 matches 8 bases. V lost 9 bases and J lost 10; bases outside the gene matches: 13. The CDR3 contains 13 residues. CDR1 is LNHDA and CDR2 is SQIVND in the germline V gene (reference sequence). For the CDR3, the DNA is TGTGCCAGCCACCTGGGGACAGGACTTTTCTACACCTTC. Residues: CASHLGTGLFYTF.

The V call is TRBV6-5, the J call TRBJ1-1; D is possibly TRBD1 (5 bases). The V gene lost 2 bases and the J gene lost 3 bases, with 13 bases spanning the gap. The CDR3 is made up of 15 amino acids. Germline CDR1 and CDR2: MNHEY and SVGAGI. The chain's CDR3 is CASSYAPGGDTEAFF. The CDR3 DNA sequence: TGTGCCAGCAGTTACGCCCCGGGGGGGGACACTGAAGCTTTCTTT.

The chain couples TRBV4-3 to TRBJ1-2; possible D gene TRBD1, 5 bases. Germline V gives CDR1 LGHNA, CDR2 YSLEER. Trimming removed 0 bases at V and 4 bases at J, with 24 bases between. The CDR3 has 19 residues. CDR3 residues: CASSQDGYGGTDFIYGYTF. In nucleotides, the CDR3 is TGCGCCAGCAGCCAAGATGGTTACGGGGGGACTGACTTTATCTATGGCTACACCTTC.

V and J are TRBV29-1 and TRBJ1-2; D gene unclear. CDR3 length: 14 amino acids. Germline V lookup: CDR1 SQVTM, CDR2 ANQGSEA. V was shortened by 0 bases and J by 4 bases, with 12 bases between the two germline ends. CDR3 protein: CSVEEFGSPYGYTF. CDR3 DNA sequence: TGCAGCGTTGAAGAGTTCGGGTCGCCCTATGGCTACACCTTC.

This chain connects TRBV7-9 to TRBJ2-3; a weak D match, TRBD1 (5 bases). CDR1 and CDR2 from the germline V gene are SEHNR and FQNEAQ (reference sequence). The CDR3 is 16 residues long. V shed 5 bases and J shed 0 bases, with 15 bases lying between them. The CDR3 here is CASSLPSTASTDTQYF. In DNA form, the CDR3 reads TGTGCCAGCAGCCTGCCCTCGACAGCTAGCACAGATACGCAGTATTTT.

The V gene is TRBV29-1, the J gene TRBJ1-2, with D unresolved. CDR1 and CDR2 from the germline V gene are SQVTM and ANQGSEA. V lost 7 bases to trimming and J lost 2 bases, with 17 bases between them. The CDR3 extends over 14 amino acids. CDR3 loop: CSAKAGLLNYGYTF. DNA for the CDR3: TGCAGCGCGAAAGCCGGTTTACTAAACTATGGCTACACCTTC.

The chain combines TRBV28 with TRBJ2-7; no clear D. The CDR3 consists of 11 residues. Trimming shortened V by 6 bases and J by 6 bases, and 9 bases separated the two germline ends. Germline V gives CDR1 MDHEN, CDR2 SYDVKM. CDR3 sequence reads: CASSRVREQYF. DNA for the CDR3: TGTGCCAGCAGCCGGGTGCGCGAGCAGTACTTC.

V usage is TRBV21-1 and J usage is TRBJ1-3; the table assigns TRBD1, which was not confirmed against the DNA. TRBV21-1 is a pseudogene segment. This CDR3 has 17 residues. CDR3 in DNA: TGTGCCAGCAGCAATGGCGCAGGGGGTCTTGGTGGAAACACCATATATTTT. Protein sequence: CASSNGAGGLGGNTIYF.

V gene TRBV11-2 combines with J gene TRBJ1-1; D not resolved. Trimming took off 0 bases at V and 1 base at J, with 12 bases between the two ends. Germline V gene lookup returns CDR1 SGHAT and CDR2 FQNNGV. The CDR3 spans 16 residues. This CDR3 is CASSLDRRPTNTEAFF. The CDR3 DNA reads as TGTGCCAGCAGCTTAGATCGGAGACCAACGAACACTGAAGCTTTCTTT.